These T cell receptor beta chains were read from a single sample in a study of T cell repertoires in cytomegalovirus infection. TCRdb analysed the reads with MiXCR anew, one entry per CDR3 protein. Of about 360,000 distinct CDR3 sequences in the sample, 15% to 20% are singletons; the top ten hold around 8.6%. The specimen was PBMCs. Receptor source: a human donor in good health (CMV status not recorded). Some clones in this sample may be carry-over from other donors' samples. Both conserved end residues are part of each CDR3. The D gene is left open where the match is weak. For some rows the clone size is stated as once, few or many, or as a class when expanded; others skip it.

J: TRBJ2-4; size: few; D: TRBD2; V: TRBV28; CDR3: CASSLSGGGRIQYF; DNA: TGTGCCAGCAGTTTATCAGGCGGGGGACGCATTCAGTACTTC
J: TRBJ2-5; size: few; D: -; V: TRBV30; CDR3: CAWRVAGRGGTQYF; DNA: TGTGCCTGGAGAGTCGCAGGAAGAGGAGGGACCCAGTACTTC
J: TRBJ2-3; size: few; D: TRBD2; V: TRBV7-6; CDR3: CASSIGTSGLTDTQYF; DNA: TGTGCCAGCAGCATTGGGACTAGCGGACTCACAGATACGCAGTATTTT
J: TRBJ1-3; size: many; D: TRBD1; V: TRBV7-2; CDR3: CASSLGTGGGNTIYF; DNA: TGTGCCAGCAGCTTAGGGACAGGCGGCGGAAACACCATATATTTT
J: TRBJ1-6; size: -; D: -; V: TRBV12-3/TRBV12-4; CDR3: CASRERGSYNSPLHF; DNA: TGTGCCAGCAGAGAGAGGGGGTCCTATAATTCACCCCTCCACTTT
J: TRBJ1-4; size: many; D: -; V: TRBV7-2; CDR3: CASSLKLAGRIWATNEKLFF; DNA: TGTGCCAGCAGCTTAAAATTGGCCGGACGTATCTGGGCCACTAATGAAAAACTGTTTTTT
J: TRBJ2-7; size: few; D: TRBD1; V: TRBV12-3/TRBV12-4; CDR3: CASSSTGTYEQYF; DNA: TGTGCCAGCAGTTCGACAGGGACGTACGAGCAGTACTTC
J: TRBJ2-1; size: few; D: -; V: TRBV19; CDR3: CASSRARSYNEQFF; DNA: TGTGCCAGTAGCAGGGCCCGTTCATACAATGAGCAGTTCTTC
J: TRBJ2-3; size: -; D: -; V: TRBV4-1; CDR3: CASSHLGHHRGTDTQYF; DNA: TGCGCCAGCAGCCACTTGGGACACCACCGTGGCACAGATACGCAGTATTTT
J: TRBJ1-3; size: -; D: -; V: TRBV7-2; CDR3: CASSLWRSVGNTIYF; DNA: TGTGCCAGCAGCTTGTGGCGAAGCGTAGGAAACACCATATATTTT
J: TRBJ2-7; size: -; D: -; V: TRBV12-5; CDR3: CASGFIWSGQSGYEQYF; DNA: TGTGCTAGTGGTTTTATCTGGTCGGGACAAAGCGGCTACGAGCAGTACTTC
J: TRBJ1-6; size: many; D: -; V: TRBV7-2; CDR3: CASSSRDMANSPLHF; DNA: TGTGCCAGCAGCTCAAGGGACATGGCTAATTCACCCCTCCACTTT
J: TRBJ1-2; size: few; D: -; V: TRBV2; CDR3: CASPPGVDRQSGYTF; DNA: TGTGCCAGCCCCCCGGGGGTGGACAGACAGAGTGGCTACACCTTC
J: TRBJ2-3; size: -; D: TRBD2; V: TRBV3-1; CDR3: CASSQAPGLAEVSDTQYF; DNA: TGTGCCAGCAGCCAAGCTCCGGGACTAGCGGAGGTTTCAGATACGCAGTATTTT
J: TRBJ2-7; size: many; D: -; V: TRBV24-1; CDR3: CATSDGSGDEQYF; DNA: TGTGCCACCAGTGATGGGTCCGGGGACGAGCAGTACTTC
J: TRBJ2-5; size: once; D: -; V: TRBV20-1; CDR3: CSARAAGLQETQYF; DNA: TGCAGTGCTCGCGCGGCAGGGTTACAAGAGACCCAGTACTTC
J: TRBJ2-3; size: many; D: -; V: TRBV7-2; CDR3: CASSLSQSTDTQYF; DNA: TGTGCCAGCAGCTTAAGTCAGAGCACAGATACGCAGTATTTT
J: TRBJ2-5; size: many; D: -; V: TRBV7-2; CDR3: CASSLRRPIDETQYF; DNA: TGTGCCAGCAGCTTAAGGAGGCCTATTGACGAGACCCAGTACTTC
J: TRBJ2-3; size: few; D: -; V: TRBV11-2; CDR3: CASSSTLGTASTDTQYF; DNA: TGTGCCAGCAGCTCGACCCTCGGGACGGCTAGCACAGATACGCAGTATTTT
J: TRBJ2-7; size: many; D: TRBD2; V: TRBV7-2; CDR3: CASSFELAGTYEQYF; DNA: TGTGCCAGCAGCTTTGAACTAGCGGGGACCTACGAGCAGTACTTC
J: TRBJ1-4; size: few; D: -; V: TRBV5-6; CDR3: CASSLDLSTNEKLFF; DNA: TGTGCCAGCAGCTTGGATTTATCAACTAATGAAAAACTGTTTTTT
J: TRBJ2-7; size: many; D: TRBD1; V: TRBV5-4; CDR3: CASSQTRDSIYEQYF; DNA: TGTGCCAGCAGTCAGACCCGGGACAGCATTTACGAGCAGTACTTC
J: TRBJ1-5; size: few; D: TRBD1; V: TRBV2; CDR3: CASSPQGAEQPQHF; DNA: TGTGCCAGCAGTCCCCAGGGGGCAGAGCAGCCCCAGCATTTT
J: TRBJ2-5; size: few; D: TRBD2; V: TRBV5-5; CDR3: CASSLWSSGEETQYF; DNA: TGTGCCAGCAGCTTATGGTCTAGCGGGGAAGAGACCCAGTACTTC
J: TRBJ2-7; size: many; D: -; V: TRBV7-2; CDR3: CASSLVLGADEQYF; DNA: TGTGCCAGCAGCTTAGTACTGGGGGCCGACGAGCAGTACTTC
J: TRBJ1-5; size: many; D: -; V: TRBV19; CDR3: CASTQGLASNQPQHF; DNA: TGTGCCAGTACCCAGGGGCTGGCAAGCAATCAGCCCCAGCATTTT
J: TRBJ1-6; size: few; D: TRBD1; V: TRBV20-1; CDR3: CSARGSLGQGALGSPLHF; DNA: TGCAGTGCTAGAGGGTCCCTTGGACAGGGGGCGCTTGGTTCACCCCTCCACTTT
J: TRBJ2-7; size: -; D: -; V: TRBV5-1; CDR3: CASSRDGTYEQYF; DNA: TGCGCCAGCAGCCGGGACGGTACCTACGAGCAGTACTTC
J: TRBJ2-5; size: many; D: -; V: TRBV7-2; CDR3: CASSLFEGLGETQYF; DNA: TGTGCCAGCAGCTTATTCGAGGGACTGGGTGAGACCCAGTACTTC
J: TRBJ2-1; size: -; D: TRBD2; V: TRBV6-5; CDR3: CASSYSWTSGSGEQFF; DNA: TGTGCCAGCAGTTACTCATGGACTAGCGGGAGCGGTGAGCAGTTCTTC
J: TRBJ2-7; size: few; D: -; V: TRBV2; CDR3: CASSQGRYEQYF; DNA: TGTGCCAGCAGTCAAGGGCGGTACGAGCAGTACTTC
J: TRBJ2-7; size: few; D: TRBD2; V: TRBV27; CDR3: CASSPLTSGGSSYEQYF; DNA: TGTGCCAGCAGTCCCCTAACTAGCGGGGGTAGCTCCTACGAGCAGTACTTC
J: TRBJ2-2; size: few; D: -; V: TRBV19; CDR3: CASSIRGGELFF; DNA: TGTGCCAGTAGTATCAGAGGGGGGGAGCTGTTTTTT
J: TRBJ1-1; size: -; D: TRBD1; V: TRBV5-6; CDR3: CASRAGDRVGEAFF; DNA: TGTGCCAGCAGGGCCGGGGACAGGGTGGGTGAAGCTTTCTTT
J: TRBJ2-7; size: -; D: TRBD1; V: TRBV7-6; CDR3: CASSLVGTAEQYF; DNA: TGTGCCAGCAGCTTGGTTGGGACAGCCGAGCAGTACTTC
J: TRBJ2-7; size: few; D: TRBD2; V: TRBV4-3; CDR3: CASSQDWEASGAYEQYF; DNA: TGCGCCAGCAGCCAAGATTGGGAGGCTAGCGGAGCCTACGAGCAGTACTTC
J: TRBJ1-4; size: few; D: TRBD1; V: TRBV29-1; CDR3: CSGGQHNEKLFF; DNA: TGCAGCGGGGGACAGCATAATGAAAAACTGTTTTTT
J: TRBJ2-1; size: few; D: TRBD2; V: TRBV5-1; CDR3: CASSYAYSGIGYNEQFF; DNA: TGCGCCAGCAGTTACGCGTATAGCGGGATTGGGTACAATGAGCAGTTCTTC
J: TRBJ2-2; size: -; D: -; V: TRBV7-8; CDR3: CASSRMAGISNTGELFF; DNA: TGTGCCAGCAGCCGAATGGCAGGGATAAGTAACACCGGGGAGCTGTTTTTT
J: TRBJ2-2; size: -; D: -; V: TRBV5-1; CDR3: CASSGGWPNTGELFF; DNA: TGCGCCAGCAGCGGGGGGTGGCCGAACACCGGGGAGCTGTTTTTT
J: TRBJ1-1; size: few; D: -; V: TRBV4-1; CDR3: CASSQESRVLYTEAFF; DNA: TGCGCCAGCAGCCAAGAGAGCCGAGTATTGTACACTGAAGCTTTCTTT
J: TRBJ2-1; size: -; D: -; V: TRBV7-8; CDR3: CASSPRANEQFF; DNA: TGTGCCAGCAGCCCGCGAGCCAATGAGCAGTTCTTC
J: TRBJ2-3; size: many; D: TRBD1; V: TRBV6-1; CDR3: CASSEATGTGNTDTQYF; DNA: TGTGCCAGCAGTGAAGCGACCGGGACAGGGAACACAGATACGCAGTATTTT
J: TRBJ2-1; size: many; D: -; V: TRBV28; CDR3: CASFASYNEQFF; DNA: TGTGCCAGCTTTGCGAGCTACAATGAGCAGTTCTTC
J: TRBJ1-4; size: -; D: -; V: TRBV18; CDR3: CASSPRSGEKLFF; DNA: TGTGCCAGCTCACCACGTTCTGGTGAAAAACTGTTTTTT